This is a list of T cell receptor beta chains from one sample in a study of cytomegalovirus exposure and HLA in healthy donors. Generated by immunoSEQ multiplex PCR, the TCRdb table keeps only in-frame clones and is missing some. The sample has 200,000 to 300,000 clones; 84% are singletons. Source material: PBMCs. The source is a middle-aged woman in good health and CMV-seropositive. The CDR3 runs from the conserved cysteine through the conserved F or W. A D gene is named only where the DNA matches it firmly. Some rows mark clone size as missing; the rest say once, few, many or name a class of expanded clone.

CDR3 DNA,CDR3 protein,J gene,V gene,clone size,D gene
TGTGCCAGCAAACAGGGGGCAGACTATGGCTACACCTTC,CASKQGADYGYTF,TRBJ1-2,TRBV28,NA,TRBD1
TGTGCCAGCAGCTTTAGGCGGGAGAGGGAGACCCAGTACTTC,CASSFRRERETQYF,TRBJ2-5,TRBV11-1,NA,TRBD2
TGCGCCAGCAGTTCATGGCCTAGCGGGGGCACAGATACGCAGTATTTT,CASSSWPSGGTDTQYF,TRBJ2-3,TRBV5-1,NA,TRBD2
TGTGCCAGCAGCTTAGTGGGTCCCTATTCGGGAGGGAAGTACGAGACCCAGTACTTC,CASSLVGPYSGGKYETQYF,TRBJ2-5,TRBV7-2,NA,TRBD2
TGTGCCAGCAGTGAGTCCGGGACACACCACTACGAGCAGTACTTC,CASSESGTHHYEQYF,TRBJ2-7,TRBV6-1,NA,NA
TGTGCCAGCAGGAGGGGGACTAGCGGAAACAATGAGCAGTTCTTC,CASRRGTSGNNEQFF,TRBJ2-1,TRBV2,NA,TRBD2
TGTGCCAGCAGCTCCGACCGGGGAGACTACGAGCAGTACTTC,CASSSDRGDYEQYF,TRBJ2-7,TRBV5-6,NA,NA
TGTGCCTGGAGTGAGGGACAGTGGAATCAGCCCCAGCATTTT,CAWSEGQWNQPQHF,TRBJ1-5,TRBV30,NA,TRBD1
TGTGCCAGCAGCGACACAGTAGACCAAGAGACCCAGTACTTC,CASSDTVDQETQYF,TRBJ2-5,TRBV9,NA,NA
TGTGCCAGCAGCCGCCCGGGGGGCATGAACACTGAAGCTTTCTTT,CASSRPGGMNTEAFF,TRBJ1-1,TRBV5-6,few,NA
TGTGCCAGCAGCGTAGATCGGGGGACTAGCGGGAGGTTAGATACGCAGTATTTT,CASSVDRGTSGRLDTQYF,TRBJ2-3,TRBV9,NA,TRBD2
TGTGCCAGCAGCGTAGCGGGAGGGGCGGACATTCAGTACTTC,CASSVAGGADIQYF,TRBJ2-4,TRBV9,NA,TRBD2
TGTGCCAGCAGCCCCGGGGGGACTGAAGCTTTCTTT,CASSPGGTEAFF,TRBJ1-1,TRBV6-5,NA,NA
TGTGCCAGCAGGGAGGGGTTGGGTGAAGCTTTCTTT,CASREGLGEAFF,TRBJ1-1,TRBV7-2,NA,NA
TGTGCCAGCAGCTTCGGGGGTACAGATACGCAGTATTTT,CASSFGGTDTQYF,TRBJ2-3,TRBV28,NA,NA
TGTGCCAGCAGCTTAATCGGCCAGGGAACTCCTTTGGGCTACACCTTC,CASSLIGQGTPLGYTF,TRBJ1-2,TRBV11-3,NA,NA